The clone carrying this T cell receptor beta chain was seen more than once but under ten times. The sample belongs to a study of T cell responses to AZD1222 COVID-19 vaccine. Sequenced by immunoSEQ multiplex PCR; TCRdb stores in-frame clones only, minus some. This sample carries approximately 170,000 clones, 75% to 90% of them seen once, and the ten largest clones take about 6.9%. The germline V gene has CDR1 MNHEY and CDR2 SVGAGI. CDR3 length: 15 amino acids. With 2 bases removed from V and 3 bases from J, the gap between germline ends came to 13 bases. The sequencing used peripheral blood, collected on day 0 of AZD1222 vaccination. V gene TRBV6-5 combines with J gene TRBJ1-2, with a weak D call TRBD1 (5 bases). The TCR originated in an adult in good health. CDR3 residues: CASSYGGSAHYGYTF. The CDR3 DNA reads TGTGCCAGCAGTTACGGGGGGTCGGCCCACTATGGCTACACCTTC.